A selection of T cell receptor beta chains follows, all from one sample in a study of persistence of HIV-infected CD4 T cells. The antigens of these receptors remain unknown. Using immunoSEQ multiplex PCR, the repertoire was profiled, and TCRdb retains in-frame clones only, with some absent. The table has 35,000 or so clones, more than 75% seen once. Specimen: cultured CD4+ T cells from PBMCs, collected from a patient who received antiretroviral therapy. The receptor source for this set is an adult with HIV. The donor label of this sample is uncertain. The CDR3 runs from the conserved cysteine through the conserved F or W. The D gene is left open where the match is weak. The size of a clone is reported for some rows only, either as once, few or many, or as a class for expanded clones.

J,size,V,D,CDR3,DNA
TRBJ2-1,.,TRBV18,.,CASSPGGTSYNEQFF,TGTGCCAGCTCACCGGGCGGGACCTCCTACAATGAGCAGTTCTTC
TRBJ1-3,.,TRBV27,.,CASSFIRGRNTIYF,TGTGCCAGCAGTTTCATCCGGGGACGAAACACCATATATTTT
TRBJ1-4,.,TRBV28,.,CASSTTGSTNEKLFF,TGTGCCAGCAGTACTACAGGGAGCACTAATGAAAAACTGTTTTTT
TRBJ2-5,.,TRBV7-9,.,CASSFRTGGETQYF,TGTGCCAGCAGCTTCCGGACCGGTGGAGAGACCCAGTACTTC
TRBJ1-3,.,TRBV5-1,TRBD1,CASTATGGGNTIYF,TGCGCCAGCACCGCGACAGGGGGCGGAAACACCATATATTTT
TRBJ1-3,.,TRBV15,TRBD1,CATSGTVSGNTIYF,TGTGCCACCAGCGGGACAGTGTCTGGAAACACCATATATTTT
TRBJ2-6,.,TRBV5-1,.,CASSLVGGANVLTF,TGCGCCAGCAGCTTGGTGGGCGGGGCCAACGTCCTGACTTTC
TRBJ2-7,.,TRBV3-1/TRBV3-2,TRBD1,CASSHRGQVIYEQYF,TGTGCCAGCAGCCATCGCGGACAGGTTATATACGAGCAGTACTTC
TRBJ1-3,few,TRBV3-1/TRBV3-2,.,CASSQDYGLGNTIYF,TGTGCCAGCAGCCAAGATTATGGCCTTGGAAACACCATATATTTT
TRBJ1-3,.,TRBV18,.,CASSPQTSGNTIYF,TGTGCCAGCTCACCGCAGACGTCTGGAAACACCATATATTTT
TRBJ1-6,.,TRBV9,TRBD1,CASSAAGTANSPLHF,TGTGCCAGCAGCGCAGCCGGGACAGCTAATTCACCCCTCCACTTT
TRBJ1-6,.,TRBV20-1,.,CSAGGDSPLHF,TGCAGTGCTGGAGGTGATTCACCCCTCCACTTT
TRBJ1-6,.,TRBV18,TRBD1,CASSPGQYNSPLHF,TGTGCCAGCTCGCCGGGACAGTATAATTCACCCCTCCACTTT
TRBJ1-4,.,TRBV2,.,CASRRQPNEKLFF,TGTGCCAGCAGAAGACAGCCCAATGAAAAACTGTTTTTT
TRBJ1-2,.,TRBV3-1/TRBV3-2,TRBD1,CASSQRDRGGGYTF,TGTGCCAGCAGCCAGAGGGACAGGGGCGGGGGCTACACCTTC
TRBJ1-1,.,TRBV27,.,CASSLYGGAMRTEAFF,TGTGCCAGCAGTTTATATGGGGGCGCGATGAGGACTGAAGCTTTCTTT
TRBJ1-1,.,TRBV5-5,.,CASSWGHQNTEAFF,TGTGCCAGCAGCTGGGGACATCAGAACACTGAAGCTTTCTTT
TRBJ2-5,.,TRBV29-1,.,CSAVGGPYGETQYF,TGCAGCGCAGTGGGGGGGCCTTATGGTGAGACCCAGTACTTC
TRBJ1-4,.,TRBV5-1,TRBD1,CASSLAGTATNEKLFF,TGCGCCAGCAGCTTGGCCGGGACAGCAACTAATGAAAAACTGTTTTTT
TRBJ2-7,.,TRBV19,TRBD1,CASRGTGRTGEQYF,TGTGCCAGCCGTGGGACAGGAAGAACGGGCGAGCAGTACTTC
TRBJ1-2,.,TRBV29-1,TRBD1,CSVAGPGGYGYTF,TGCAGCGTTGCAGGGCCAGGGGGCTATGGCTACACCTTC
TRBJ2-1,.,TRBV23-1,.,CASSHLITGTANNEQFF,TGCGCCAGCAGTCATCTGATCACCGGGACGGCCAACAATGAGCAGTTCTTC
TRBJ1-4,.,TRBV7-9,.,CASSLGQGENEKLFF,TGTGCCAGCAGCTTAGGTCAGGGAGAGAATGAAAAACTGTTTTTT
TRBJ1-1,.,TRBV24-1,.,CATRLQGNTEAFF,TGTGCCACCAGGCTACAGGGGAACACTGAAGCTTTCTTT
TRBJ1-1,once,TRBV18,TRBD1,CASSPLDRRNTEAFF,TGTGCCAGCTCACCCTTGGACAGGAGGAACACTGAAGCTTTCTTT
TRBJ2-1,.,TRBV7-3,.,CASSLRGGAAYNEQFF,TGTGCCAGCAGCTTACGTGGGGGGGCCGCCTACAATGAGCAGTTCTTC
TRBJ2-2,.,TRBV29-1,.,CSVVSQGNTGELFF,TGCAGCGTTGTTTCGCAGGGGAACACCGGGGAGCTGTTTTTT
TRBJ1-5,.,TRBV5-1,.,CASSLFPNQPQHF,TGCGCCAGCAGCTTGTTCCCTAATCAGCCCCAGCATTTT
TRBJ1-3,.,TRBV5-1,.,CASSQTVSPSGNTIYF,TGCGCCAGCAGCCAAACAGTGAGCCCCTCTGGAAACACCATATATTTT
TRBJ2-6,.,TRBV6-6,TRBD1,CASSPGQRYSGANVLTF,TGTGCCAGCAGTCCGGGACAGAGATACTCTGGGGCCAACGTCCTGACTTTC
TRBJ1-6,.,TRBV7-2,.,CASSTRYNSPLHF,TGTGCCAGCAGCACGAGGTATAATTCACCCCTCCACTTT
TRBJ1-1,.,TRBV2,.,CASSESASVKAFF,TGTGCCAGCAGTGAATCCGCTTCGGTCAAAGCTTTCTTT
TRBJ2-7,.,TRBV15,TRBD2,CATSRDLGGSREQYF,TGTGCCACCAGCAGAGATCTGGGGGGGTCAAGGGAGCAGTACTTC
TRBJ2-7,.,TRBV5-1,TRBD2,CASSLGVSGTRFYEQYF,TGCGCCAGCAGCTTAGGGGTGTCCGGGACTAGGTTCTACGAGCAGTACTTC
TRBJ2-2,.,TRBV19,.,CASSIGGSSGELFF,TGTGCCAGTAGTATAGGGGGGTCATCCGGGGAGCTGTTTTTT
TRBJ2-6,.,TRBV21-1,.,CASRPVDLGGANVLTF,TGTGCCAGCAGACCAGTGGATTTAGGGGGGGCCAACGTCCTGACTTTC
TRBJ2-2,.,TRBV9,TRBD1,CASSAETGGVGELFF,TGTGCCAGCAGCGCCGAGACAGGGGGCGTCGGGGAGCTGTTTTTT
TRBJ2-5,.,TRBV13,TRBD2,CASSSGTSGGWRETQYF,TGTGCCAGCAGCTCCGGGACTAGCGGGGGATGGCGGGAGACCCAGTACTTC